Presented here are 14 T cell receptor beta chains from one specimen sequenced in a study of cytotoxic CD8 clonotypes in ibrutinib-treated CLL. The table came from immunoSEQ multiplex PCR; TCRdb's copy has only in-frame clones and leaves some out. This table holds some 47,000 clones, more than 55% found once. Source: PBMCs, taken after 24 months of ibrutinib treatment. All receptors come from a human donor with chronic lymphocytic leukemia.

This chain joins TRBV11-2 and TRBJ1-1; no definite D call. The length of the CDR3 is 12 residues. The V gene's germline CDR1 is SGHAT and CDR2 FQNNGV. Between the trimmed V and J ends, which lost 1 base and 6 bases, there was a span of 6 bases. The CDR3 DNA is TGTGCCAGCAGCTTAGGGGCGTCTGAAGCTTTCTTT. Protein sequence: CASSLGASEAFF.

This sequence joins TRBV14 and TRBJ1-2; D remains ambiguous. CDR1 is SGHDN, CDR2 FVKESK, per germline. Trimming removed 3 bases from V and 3 bases from J, with 8 bases in between. This CDR3 is built from 13 residues. The CDR3 region has the DNA TGTGCCAGCAGCCACACAGCTCACTATGGCTACACCTTC. Protein: CASSHTAHYGYTF.

This rearrangement joins TRBV9 to TRBJ2-3, with 7 bases that match TRBD1. Germline-derived CDR1 and CDR2 are SGDLS and YYNGEE. The CDR3 length is 15 residues. Unmatched junction bases numbered 7, after V lost 2 bases and J lost 4 bases. The CDR3, as DNA: TGTGCCAGCAGCGTTCTCGACAGGGCACCAGATACGCAGTATTTT. As protein: CASSVLDRAPDTQYF.

This clone was detected only a few times. The chain combines TRBV5-6 with TRBJ2-7, with D maybe TRBD2 (5 bases). The CDR3 runs to 15 residues. Trimming pared 3 bases from V and 0 bases from J, leaving 13 bases between. In germline, CDR1 is SGHDT, CDR2 YYEEEE. As DNA, the CDR3 is TGTGCCAGCAGCTACCAAGGACTGAGCTCCTACGAGCAGTACTTC. This codes for CASSYQGLSSYEQYF.

This clone was detected once. The rearrangement joins TRBV6-5 to TRBJ2-5, with 10 nucleotides matching TRBD2. Germline CDR1 reads MNHEY; CDR2 reads SVGAGI. CDR3 size: 14 residues. V was pared by 5 bases and J by 4 bases, with 4 bases of the junction left unmatched. The CDR3: CASSLSSGGETQYF. As DNA, the CDR3 is TGTGCCAGCAGTCTCTCTAGCGGGGGAGAGACCCAGTACTTC.

The chain is built from TRBV4-1 and TRBJ2-1; unclear D gene. Germline values: CDR1 MGHRA, CDR2 YSYEKL. There are 14 residues in the CDR3. V lost 0 bases, J lost 7 bases, and 10 bases lay in between. The DNA for the CDR3 is TGCGCCAGCAGCCAAGATTTTTTTTTGAATGAGCAGTTCTTC. It yields the protein CASSQDFFLNEQFF.

Here the CDR3 reads CASSEGARPGNEQFF. The CDR3 nucleotides read TGTGCCAGCAGTGAAGGGGCACGCCCGGGGAATGAGCAGTTCTTC. This chain connects TRBV2 to TRBJ2-1, with D perhaps matching TRBD2 (5 bases). V was pared by 1 base and J by 7 bases, with 14 bases between. The CDR3 has 15 amino acids. The germline V gene encodes CDR1 SNHLY and CDR2 FYNNEI.

This clone appeared a few times. The chain has TRBV20-1 and TRBJ1-1; a weak D match, TRBD1 (5 bases). CDR3 length: 8 amino acids. Germline CDR1 and CDR2: DFQATT and SNEGSKA (reference sequence). As DNA, the CDR3 is TGCAGGGGGCCCGGGGCTTTCTTT. Its translation: CRGPGAFF.

The rearrangement links TRBV4-1 to TRBJ2-1; tentatively, D is TRBD1 (6 bases). This CDR3 has 17 residues. The germline CDR1 and CDR2 sequences are MGHRA and YSYEKL. The ends were cut back, 0 bases at V and 8 bases at J, with 20 bases in the middle. CDR3 sequence: CASSQDLIRGHRDEQFF. CDR3 sequence (DNA): TGCGCCAGCAGCCAAGATCTGATCAGGGGTCATAGGGATGAGCAGTTCTTC.

V and J are TRBV20-1 and TRBJ1-1; D remains ambiguous. CDR1 is DFQATT and CDR2 is SNEGSKA in the germline V gene (reference sequence). The CDR3 sequence is 11 residues long. Trimming shortened V by 7 bases and J by 3 bases, and 9 bases separated the two germline ends. The CDR3 bases are TGCAGTGGACGGGCTGACACTGAAGCTTTCTTT. Amino acid sequence: CSGRADTEAFF.

The CDR3 region has the DNA TGCGCCAGCAAGTCCGGGCCACGAGATATCACAGATACGCAGTATTTT. Its translation is CASKSGPRDITDTQYF. The J gene is TRBJ2-3, the V gene TRBV10-2; no reliable D call. Trimming pared 7 bases from V and 2 bases from J, leaving 19 bases between. CDR3 size: 16 residues. CDR1 and CDR2 from the germline V gene are WSHSY and SAAADI.

For this clone: Just one base apart from a much larger clone, this may be a read error. The rearrangement joins TRBV5-1 to TRBJ2-5; 10 positions agree with TRBD2. Germline V lookup: CDR1 SGHRS, CDR2 YFSETQ. CDR3 length equals 15 residues. The J segment lost 4 bases and the V segment lost 0 bases, leaving 3 bases of the junction unmatched. The CDR3 nucleotides are TGCGCCAGCAGCTTGGAGCCTAGCGGGGGAGAGACCCAGTACTTC. Its translation is CASSLEPSGGETQYF. Full variable domain (outside the CDR3, taken from reference TRBV5-1 and TRBJ2-5): KAGVTQTPRYLIKTRGQQVTLSCSPISGHRSVSWYQQTPGQGLQFLFEYFSETQRNKGNFPGRFSGRQFSNSRSEMNVSTLELGDSALYLCASSLEPSGGETQYFGPGTRLLVL.

This clone was recorded a few times. Other nucleotide sequences from this sample produce the same CDR3. V gene TRBV5-1 combines with J gene TRBJ2-7, with TRBD1 matching 7 bases. The CDR3 consists of 14 residues. CDR1 and CDR2 (germline): SGHRS, YFSETQ. V lost 0 bases, J lost 2 bases, and 2 bases stayed unmatched. CDR3 sequence: CASSLAGTAYEQYF. For the CDR3, the DNA is TGCGCCAGCAGCTTGGCCGGGACAGCCTACGAGCAGTACTTC.

The rearrangement links TRBV21-1 to TRBJ2-3; the table gives TRBD2 as D, unverified against the DNA. TRBV21-1 is a documented pseudogene. The length of the CDR3 is 18 residues. The DNA for the CDR3 is TGTGCCAGCCTGCGTTTTAGGAGGAGCTCACTCCTAACAGATACGCAGTATTTT. Amino acids: CASLRFRRSSLLTDTQYF.